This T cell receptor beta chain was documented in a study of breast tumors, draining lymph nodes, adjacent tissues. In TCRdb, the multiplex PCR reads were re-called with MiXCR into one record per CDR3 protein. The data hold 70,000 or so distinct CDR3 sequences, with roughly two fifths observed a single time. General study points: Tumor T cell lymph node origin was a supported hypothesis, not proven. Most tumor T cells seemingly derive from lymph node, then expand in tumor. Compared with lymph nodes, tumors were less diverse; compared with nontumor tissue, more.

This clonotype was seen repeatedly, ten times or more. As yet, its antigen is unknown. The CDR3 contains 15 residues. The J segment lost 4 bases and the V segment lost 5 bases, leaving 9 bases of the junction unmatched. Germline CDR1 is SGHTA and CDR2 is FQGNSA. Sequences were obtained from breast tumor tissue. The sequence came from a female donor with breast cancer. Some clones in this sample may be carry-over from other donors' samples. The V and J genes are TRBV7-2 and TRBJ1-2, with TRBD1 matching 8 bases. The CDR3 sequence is CASSPRTGNGYGYTF. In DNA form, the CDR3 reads TGTGCCAGCAGCCCGAGGACAGGGAATGGCTATGGCTACACCTTC.